This T cell receptor (beta chain) came from a study of blood T cell repertoires in COVID-19. Study-level information: From T cells, B-cell-depleted T cells, or PBMCs came the material, which was cDNA or gDNA.

The V and J ends lost 4 bases and 6 bases respectively, with 13 bases between them. The CDR3 loop spans 14 amino acids. CDR1 is SGDLS, CDR2 YYNGEE, per germline. Measured with immunoSEQ multiplex PCR; TCRdb has only the in-frame clones, and not every one. The sample lists a few hundred thousand clones, nearly 90% seen once, with more than 12% in the top ten. The chain employs TRBV9 and TRBJ2-2; D unresolved. The TCR sequence derives from a man under 40 who had been exposed to COVID-19. Input material: PBMCs or T cells enriched from blood (not recorded which). The chain's CDR3 is CASSPRRLAGELFF. The DNA for the CDR3 is TGTGCCAGCAGCCCCCGCCGGTTGGCCGGGGAGCTGTTTTTT.